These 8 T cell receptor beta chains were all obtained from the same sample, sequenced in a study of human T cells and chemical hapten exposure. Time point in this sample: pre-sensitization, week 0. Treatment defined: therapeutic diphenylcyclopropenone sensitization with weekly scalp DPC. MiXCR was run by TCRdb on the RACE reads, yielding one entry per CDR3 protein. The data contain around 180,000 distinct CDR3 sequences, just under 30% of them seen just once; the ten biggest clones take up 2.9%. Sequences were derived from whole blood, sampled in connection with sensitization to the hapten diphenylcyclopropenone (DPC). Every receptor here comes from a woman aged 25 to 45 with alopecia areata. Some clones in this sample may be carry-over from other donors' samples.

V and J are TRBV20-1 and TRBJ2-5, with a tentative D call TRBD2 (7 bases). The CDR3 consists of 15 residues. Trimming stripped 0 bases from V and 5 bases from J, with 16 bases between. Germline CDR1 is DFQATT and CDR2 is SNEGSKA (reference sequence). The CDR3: CSARDPGGLSETQYF. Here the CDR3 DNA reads TGCAGTGCTAGAGATCCGGGGGGCCTCAGTGAGACCCAGTACTTC.

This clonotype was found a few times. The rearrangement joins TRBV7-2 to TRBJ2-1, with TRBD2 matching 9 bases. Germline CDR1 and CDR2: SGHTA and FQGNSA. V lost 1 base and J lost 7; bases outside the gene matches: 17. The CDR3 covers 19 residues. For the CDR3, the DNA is TGTGCCAGCAGCTTAGGGACAGCCGCACTAGCGGGCGGTGGGAATGAGCAGTTCTTC. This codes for CASSLGTAALAGGGNEQFF.

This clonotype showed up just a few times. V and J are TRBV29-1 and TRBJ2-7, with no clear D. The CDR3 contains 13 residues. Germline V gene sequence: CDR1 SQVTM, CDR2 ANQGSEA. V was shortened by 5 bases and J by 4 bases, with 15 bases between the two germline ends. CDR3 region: CSVFDGPKYEQYF. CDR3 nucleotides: TGCAGCGTTTTCGACGGCCCTAAGTACGAGCAGTACTTC.

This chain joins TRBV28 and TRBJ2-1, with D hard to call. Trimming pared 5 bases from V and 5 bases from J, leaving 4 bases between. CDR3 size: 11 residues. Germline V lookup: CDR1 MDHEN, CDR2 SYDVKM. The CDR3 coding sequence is TGTGCCAGCAGTGAGAACAATGAGCAGTTCTTC. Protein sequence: CASSENNEQFF.

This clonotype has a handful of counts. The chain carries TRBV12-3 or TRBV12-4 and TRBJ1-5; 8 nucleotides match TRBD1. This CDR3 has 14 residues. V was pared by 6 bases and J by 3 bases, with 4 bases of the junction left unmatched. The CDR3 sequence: CASSEQGDNQPQHF. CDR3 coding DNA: TGTGCCAGCAGCGAACAGGGGGACAATCAGCCCCAGCATTTT.

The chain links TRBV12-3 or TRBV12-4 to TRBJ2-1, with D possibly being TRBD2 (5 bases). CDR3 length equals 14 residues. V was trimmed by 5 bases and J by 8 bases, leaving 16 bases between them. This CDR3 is CASSLWTQADEQFF. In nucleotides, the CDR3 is TGTGCCAGCAGTCTATGGACTCAGGCGGATGAGCAGTTCTTC.

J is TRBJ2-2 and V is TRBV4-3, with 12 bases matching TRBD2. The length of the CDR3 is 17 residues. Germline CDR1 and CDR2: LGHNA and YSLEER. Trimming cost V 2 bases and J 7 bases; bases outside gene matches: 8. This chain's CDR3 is CASSQTLAGGPGGELFF. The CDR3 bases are TGCGCCAGCAGCCAAACTCTAGCGGGAGGGCCAGGCGGGGAGCTGTTTTTT.

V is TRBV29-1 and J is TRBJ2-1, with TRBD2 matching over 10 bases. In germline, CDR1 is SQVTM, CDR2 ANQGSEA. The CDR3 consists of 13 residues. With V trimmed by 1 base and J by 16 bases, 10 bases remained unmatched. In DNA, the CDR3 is TGCAGCGTTGAAGGGGTGAGCGGGGGGGCCGGTTTCTTC. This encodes CSVEGVSGGAGFF.